This TCR beta chain was found in a study of cytomegalovirus exposure and HLA in healthy donors. Study results and caveats: Some segments of the V type, notably TRBV6-2 and TRBV6-3, were excluded as indistinguishable. With high specificity and sensitivity, the classifier reportedly diagnosed cytomegalovirus status. Sequencing probably produced one cluster of sequence variants that were highly shared.

With respect to this clone: No antigen is known for it.

The CDR3 contains 14 residues. CDR1 is SQVTM, CDR2 ANQGSEA, per germline. V gave up 0 bases and J gave up 8 bases, with 14 bases separating them. The study ran its PCR with 60 Vbeta and 13 Jbeta primers. Repertoires were generated with immunoSEQ multiplex PCR, while TCRdb's copy carries only in-frame clones and drops some. The sample shows 140,000 to 150,000 clones, about 70% of them seen only once. Sample: PBMCs. The receptor's source is a man aged 55 to 69 in good health and CMV-seronegative. The chain combines TRBV29-1 with TRBJ2-1, with D perhaps TRBD2 (6 bases). CDR3 sequence: CSVEEERAGDEQFF. The CDR3, as DNA: TGCAGCGTTGAAGAGGAGCGGGCGGGCGATGAGCAGTTCTTC.